This T cell receptor beta chain derives from a study of T cells in Graves' hyperthyroidism and ophthalmopathy. Study-level background: Pretreatment peripheral blood was obtained at initial diagnosis.

The CDR3 length is 15 residues. Germline CDR1 is GTSNPN and CDR2 is SVGIG (reference sequence). The J segment lost 2 bases and the V segment lost 5 bases, leaving 9 bases of the junction unmatched. The table lists this clonotype with many counts. A patient was excluded if there was uncontrolled infection, other autoimmune disease, pregnancy or lactation. Diagnoses used clinical symptoms, serum thyroxine and TRAb, thyroid ultrasound and orbital computed tomography. TCR beta CDR3 regions were amplified from RNA transcripts. HTBI primers were used for first-round RT-PCR of the TCR CDR3. MiXCR, run by TCRdb on the multiplex PCR reads, gives a single entry per CDR3 protein. The sample holds about 500,000 distinct CDR3 sequences, under 20% seen once.

The clonotype was recovered from a woman aged 18-29 years with Graves' ophthalmopathy. Material: blood. V and J are TRBV30 and TRBJ2-7; 10 nucleotides line up with TRBD1. The CDR3 DNA reads TGTGCCTGGGATTACGGGACAGGGGTCCCCTACGAGCAGTACTTC. Translated, it gives CAWDYGTGVPYEQYF.